Below, one T cell receptor beta chain is given with its context. What it binds is not known. This sample was included in a study of OX40 agonist ivuxolimab in advanced cancers. Whole-study context: Partial responses were achieved by three patients, one with hepatocellular carcinoma and two with cutaneous melanoma. Study results and limitations: Low normalized T-cell clonal expansion was also seen in some nonresponders.

Repertoires were generated with immunoSEQ multiplex PCR, while TCRdb's copy carries only in-frame clones and drops some. The sample has around 63,000 clones; roughly 87% are singletons. The junction had 2 bases not matched to a gene; V was cut back by 1 base and J by 0 bases. The CDR3 sequence is 16 residues long. The germline gives CDR1 LNHNV, CDR2 YYDKDF (reference sequence). The rearrangement joins TRBV15 to TRBJ2-5; 10 bases match TRBD2. This clonotype originated in an adult with an advanced solid tumor such as melanoma, head and neck, liver or kidney cancer. This specimen was CD4+ or CD8+ T cells sorted from blood, taken in a trial of the OX40 agonist ivuxolimab. The CDR3 loop is CATSRGSGGYQETQYF. For the CDR3, the DNA is TGTGCCACCAGCAGAGGTAGCGGGGGGTACCAAGAGACCCAGTACTTC.